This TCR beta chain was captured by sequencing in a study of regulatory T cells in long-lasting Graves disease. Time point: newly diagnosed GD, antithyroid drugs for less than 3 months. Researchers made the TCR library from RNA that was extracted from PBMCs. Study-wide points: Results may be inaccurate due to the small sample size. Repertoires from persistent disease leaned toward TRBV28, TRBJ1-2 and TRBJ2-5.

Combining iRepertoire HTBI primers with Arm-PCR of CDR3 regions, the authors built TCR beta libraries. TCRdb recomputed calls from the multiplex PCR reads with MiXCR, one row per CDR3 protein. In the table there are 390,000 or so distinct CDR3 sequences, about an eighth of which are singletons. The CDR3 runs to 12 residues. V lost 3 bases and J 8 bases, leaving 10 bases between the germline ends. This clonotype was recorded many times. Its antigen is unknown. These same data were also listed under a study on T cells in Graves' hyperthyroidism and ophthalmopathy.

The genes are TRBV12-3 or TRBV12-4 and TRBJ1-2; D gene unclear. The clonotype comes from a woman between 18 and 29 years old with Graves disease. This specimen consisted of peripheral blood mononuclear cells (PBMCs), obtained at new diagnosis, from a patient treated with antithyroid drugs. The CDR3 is CASSFSTTGYTF. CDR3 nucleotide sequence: TGTGCCAGCAGTTTTTCAACGACGGGCTACACCTTC.